The T cell receptor (beta chain) under discussion was sequenced for a study of response to subunit inactivated influenza vaccine. Study outcomes and limitations: New T cells are recruited in small numbers by each seasonal influenza vaccination, according to the authors' suggestion.

CDR1 and CDR2 from the germline V gene are SGHAT and FQNNGV. V lost 5 bases and J lost 1; bases outside the gene matches: 8. The CDR3 contains 17 residues. Worth noting for this clonotype: Its antigen remains unknown.

One entry per CDR3 protein results from TCRdb running MiXCR on the RT-PCR reads. The sample yields about 700,000 distinct CDR3 sequences, about 15% seen once. The chain combines TRBV11-2 with TRBJ1-5; 10 positions match TRBD1. The sample was PBMCs from blood, taken around 15 days before vaccination. The sequence was collected from a man in his forties or fifties who received an inactivated influenza vaccine. CDR3 sequence reads: CASSPRQGASSNQPQHF. DNA of the CDR3: TGTGCCAGCAGCCCCCGACAGGGGGCCAGCAGCAATCAGCCCCAGCATTTT.